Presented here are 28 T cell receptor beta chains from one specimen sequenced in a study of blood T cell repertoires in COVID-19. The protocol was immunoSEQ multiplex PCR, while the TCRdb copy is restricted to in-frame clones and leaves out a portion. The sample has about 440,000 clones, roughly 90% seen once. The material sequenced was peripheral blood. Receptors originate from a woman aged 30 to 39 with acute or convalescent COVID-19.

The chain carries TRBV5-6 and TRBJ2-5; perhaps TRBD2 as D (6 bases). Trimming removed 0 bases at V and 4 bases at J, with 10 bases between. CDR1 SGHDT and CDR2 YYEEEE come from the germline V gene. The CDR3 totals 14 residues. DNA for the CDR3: TGTGCCAGCAGCTTGGAGGGAGGTCGAGAGACCCAGTACTTC. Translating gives CASSLEGGRETQYF.

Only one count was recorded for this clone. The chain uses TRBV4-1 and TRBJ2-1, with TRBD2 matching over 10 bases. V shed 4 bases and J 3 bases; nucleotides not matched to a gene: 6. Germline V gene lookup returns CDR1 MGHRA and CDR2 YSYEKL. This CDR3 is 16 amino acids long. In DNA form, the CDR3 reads TGCGCCAGCAGCCTAGCGGGGGGCCCCGACTACAATGAGCAGTTCTTC. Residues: CASSLAGGPDYNEQFF.

The CDR3 nucleotides read TGCGCCAGCAGTGAGTGGGCGGGGGGCCGAGGGTATACGCAGTATTTT. This codes for CASSEWAGGRGYTQYF. The chain couples TRBV10-2 to TRBJ2-3, with 8 nucleotides matching TRBD2. Germline CDR1 WSHSY, CDR2 SAAADI. The V gene end was trimmed by 1 base and the J gene end by 7 bases; junction bases not matched to a gene: 10. The CDR3 runs 16 residues.

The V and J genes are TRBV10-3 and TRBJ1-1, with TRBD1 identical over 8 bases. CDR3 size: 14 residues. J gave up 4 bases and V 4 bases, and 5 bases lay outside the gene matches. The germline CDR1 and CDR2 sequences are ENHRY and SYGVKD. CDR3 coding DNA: TGTGCCATCAGTGCCGGGACAGGAGGCACTGAAGCTTTCTTT. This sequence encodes CAISAGTGGTEAFF.

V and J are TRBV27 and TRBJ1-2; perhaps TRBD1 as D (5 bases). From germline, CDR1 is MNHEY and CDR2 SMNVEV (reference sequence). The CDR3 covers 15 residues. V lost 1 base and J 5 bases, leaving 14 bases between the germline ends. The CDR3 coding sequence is TGTGCCAGCAGTTTATATCCAGGGCAAGGGTATGGCTACACCTTC. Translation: CASSLYPGQGYGYTF.

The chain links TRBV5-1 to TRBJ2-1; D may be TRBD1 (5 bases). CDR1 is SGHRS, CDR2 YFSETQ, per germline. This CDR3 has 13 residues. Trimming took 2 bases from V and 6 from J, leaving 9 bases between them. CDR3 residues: CASSFAGINEQFF. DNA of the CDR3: TGCGCCAGCAGCTTCGCAGGGATCAATGAGCAGTTCTTC.

CDR3 sequence: CASSLSSGGDEKLFF. The CDR3, as DNA: TGCGCCAGCAGCCTGTCGTCTGGAGGAGATGAAAAACTGTTTTTT. V gene TRBV4-1 combines with J gene TRBJ1-4; no reliable D call. Germline CDR1 is MGHRA and CDR2 is YSYEKL. The CDR3 consists of 15 residues. Trimming took 4 bases from V and 6 from J, leaving 15 bases between them.

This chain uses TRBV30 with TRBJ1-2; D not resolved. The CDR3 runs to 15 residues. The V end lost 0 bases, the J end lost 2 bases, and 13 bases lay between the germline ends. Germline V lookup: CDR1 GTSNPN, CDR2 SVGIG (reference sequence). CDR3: CAWSVIGSGNYGYTF. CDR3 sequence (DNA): TGTGCCTGGAGTGTAATCGGGTCGGGGAACTATGGCTACACCTTC.

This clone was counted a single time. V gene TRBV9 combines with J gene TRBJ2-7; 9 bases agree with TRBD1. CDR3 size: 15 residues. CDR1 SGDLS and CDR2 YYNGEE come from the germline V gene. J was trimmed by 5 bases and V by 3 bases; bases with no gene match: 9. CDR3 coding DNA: TGTGCCAGCAGCGCAAGGACAGGGGAGTACGACGAGCAGTACTTC. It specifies CASSARTGEYDEQYF.

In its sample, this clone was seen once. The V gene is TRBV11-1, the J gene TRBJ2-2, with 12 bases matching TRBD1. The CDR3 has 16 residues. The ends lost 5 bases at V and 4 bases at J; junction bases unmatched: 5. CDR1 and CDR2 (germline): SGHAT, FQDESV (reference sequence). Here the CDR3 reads CASSPPGQGATGELFF. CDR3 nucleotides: TGTGCCAGCAGCCCCCCGGGACAGGGGGCCACCGGGGAGCTGTTTTTT.

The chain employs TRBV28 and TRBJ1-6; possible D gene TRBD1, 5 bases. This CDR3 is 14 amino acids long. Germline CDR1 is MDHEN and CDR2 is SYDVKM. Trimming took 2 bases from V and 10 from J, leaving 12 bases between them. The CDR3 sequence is CASSLGALQSPLHF. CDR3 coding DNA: TGTGCCAGCAGTTTAGGGGCCCTTCAATCACCCCTCCACTTT.

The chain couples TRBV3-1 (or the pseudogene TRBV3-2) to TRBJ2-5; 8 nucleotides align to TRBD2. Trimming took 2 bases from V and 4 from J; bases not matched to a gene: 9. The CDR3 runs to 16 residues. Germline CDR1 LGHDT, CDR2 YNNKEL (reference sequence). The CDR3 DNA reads TGTGCCAGCAGCCAAAGTGGAACGGGGGGGCGAGAGACCCAGTACTTC. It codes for CASSQSGTGGRETQYF.

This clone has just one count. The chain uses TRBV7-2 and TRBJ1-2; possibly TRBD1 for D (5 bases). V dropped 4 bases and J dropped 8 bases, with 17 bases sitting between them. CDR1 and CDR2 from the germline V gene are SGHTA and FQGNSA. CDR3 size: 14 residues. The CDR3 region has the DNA TGTGCCAGCAGCTGGCCGGGGACTCTTACGGGCTACACCTTC. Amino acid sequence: CASSWPGTLTGYTF. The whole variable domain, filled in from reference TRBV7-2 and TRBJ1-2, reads GAGVSQSPSNKVTEKGKDVELRCDPISGHTALYWYRQSLGQGLEFLIYFQGNSAPDKSGLPSDRFSAERTGGSVSTLTIQRTQQEDSAVYLCASSWPGTLTGYTFGSGTRLTVV.

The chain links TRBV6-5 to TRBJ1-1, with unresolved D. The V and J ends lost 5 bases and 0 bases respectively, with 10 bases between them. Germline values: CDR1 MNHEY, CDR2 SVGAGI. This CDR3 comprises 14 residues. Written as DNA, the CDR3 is TGTGCCAGCAGTATAGACACCCTGAACACTGAAGCTTTCTTT. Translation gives CASSIDTLNTEAFF.

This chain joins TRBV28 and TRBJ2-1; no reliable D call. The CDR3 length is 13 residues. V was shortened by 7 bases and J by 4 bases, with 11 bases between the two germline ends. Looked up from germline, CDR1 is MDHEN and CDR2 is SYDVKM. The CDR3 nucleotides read TGTGCCAGCACCAAGCGAAAGTACAATGAGCAGTTCTTC. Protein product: CASTKRKYNEQFF.

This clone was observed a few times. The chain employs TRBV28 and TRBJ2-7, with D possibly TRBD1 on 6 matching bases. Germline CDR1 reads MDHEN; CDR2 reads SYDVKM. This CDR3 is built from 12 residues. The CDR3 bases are TGTGCTTCCCAGGGGTGGTCCTACGAGCAGTACTTC. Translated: CASQGWSYEQYF.

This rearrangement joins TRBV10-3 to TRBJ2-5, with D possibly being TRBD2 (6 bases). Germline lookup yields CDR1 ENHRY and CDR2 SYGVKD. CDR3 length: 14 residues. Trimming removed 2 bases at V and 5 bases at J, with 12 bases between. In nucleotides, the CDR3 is TGTGCCATCAGTGAGACACCCGGAGGGGAGACCCAGTACTTC. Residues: CAISETPGGETQYF.

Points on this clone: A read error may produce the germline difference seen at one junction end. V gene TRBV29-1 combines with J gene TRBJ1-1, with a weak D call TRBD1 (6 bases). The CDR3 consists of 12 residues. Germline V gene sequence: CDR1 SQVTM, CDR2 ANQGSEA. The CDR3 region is CSVEGGGTEAFF. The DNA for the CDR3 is TGCAGCGTGGAAGGGGGGGGCACTGAAGCTTTCTTT.

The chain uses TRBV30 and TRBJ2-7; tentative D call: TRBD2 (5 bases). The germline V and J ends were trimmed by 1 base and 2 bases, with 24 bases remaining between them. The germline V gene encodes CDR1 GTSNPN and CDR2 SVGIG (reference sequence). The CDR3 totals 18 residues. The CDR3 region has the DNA TGTGCCTGGAGTGGGGCTAGCCTTACAATCTACGAGCCCTACGAGCAGTACTTC. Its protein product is CAWSGASLTIYEPYEQYF.

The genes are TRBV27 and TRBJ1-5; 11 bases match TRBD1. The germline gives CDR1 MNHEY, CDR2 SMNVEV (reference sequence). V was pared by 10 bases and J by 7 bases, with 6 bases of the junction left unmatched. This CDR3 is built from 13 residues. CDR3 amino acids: CATGQGASQPQHF. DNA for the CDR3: TGTGCCACCGGACAGGGGGCTTCCCAGCCCCAGCATTTT.

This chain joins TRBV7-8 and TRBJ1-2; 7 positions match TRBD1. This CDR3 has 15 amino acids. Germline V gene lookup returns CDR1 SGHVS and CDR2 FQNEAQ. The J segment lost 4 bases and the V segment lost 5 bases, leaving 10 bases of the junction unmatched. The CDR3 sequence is CASSPGQQGGYGYTF. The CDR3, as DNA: TGTGCCAGCAGCCCCGGACAGCAGGGGGGCTATGGCTACACCTTC.

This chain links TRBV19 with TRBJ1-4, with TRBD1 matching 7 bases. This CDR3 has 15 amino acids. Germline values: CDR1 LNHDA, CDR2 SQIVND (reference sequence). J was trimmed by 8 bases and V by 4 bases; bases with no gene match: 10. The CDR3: CASSSWTGAGEKLFF. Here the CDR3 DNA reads TGTGCCAGTAGTAGCTGGACAGGCGCGGGAGAAAAACTGTTTTTT.

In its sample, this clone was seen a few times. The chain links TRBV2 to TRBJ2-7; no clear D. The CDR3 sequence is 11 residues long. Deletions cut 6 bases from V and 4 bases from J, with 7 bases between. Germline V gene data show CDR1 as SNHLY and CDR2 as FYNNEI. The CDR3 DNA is TGTGCCAGCAGCGAACAGTACGAGCAGTACTTC. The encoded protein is CASSEQYEQYF.

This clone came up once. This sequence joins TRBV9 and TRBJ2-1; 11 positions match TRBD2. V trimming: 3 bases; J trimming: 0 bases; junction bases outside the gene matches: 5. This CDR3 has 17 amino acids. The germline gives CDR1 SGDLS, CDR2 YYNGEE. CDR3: CASSAVAGGSSYNEQFF. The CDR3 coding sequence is TGTGCCAGCAGCGCCGTAGCGGGGGGGAGCTCCTACAATGAGCAGTTCTTC.

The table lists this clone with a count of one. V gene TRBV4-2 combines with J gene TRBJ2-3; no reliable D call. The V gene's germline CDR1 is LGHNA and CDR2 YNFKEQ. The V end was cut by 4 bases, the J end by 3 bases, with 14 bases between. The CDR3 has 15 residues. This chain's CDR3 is CASSPLRLETDTQYF. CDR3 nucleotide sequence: TGTGCCAGCAGCCCCCTACGTCTAGAGACAGATACGCAGTATTTT.

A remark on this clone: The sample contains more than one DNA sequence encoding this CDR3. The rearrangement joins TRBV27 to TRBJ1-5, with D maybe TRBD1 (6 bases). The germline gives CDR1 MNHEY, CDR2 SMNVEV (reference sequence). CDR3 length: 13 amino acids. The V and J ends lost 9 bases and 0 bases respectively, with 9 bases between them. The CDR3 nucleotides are TGTGCCAGTTCGACAGGTAGCAATCAGCCCCAGCATTTT. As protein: CASSTGSNQPQHF.

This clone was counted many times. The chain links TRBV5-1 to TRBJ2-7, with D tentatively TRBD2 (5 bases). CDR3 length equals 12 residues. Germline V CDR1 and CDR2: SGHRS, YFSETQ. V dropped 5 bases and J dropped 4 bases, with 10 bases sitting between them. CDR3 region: CASSSDWYEQYF. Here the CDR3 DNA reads TGCGCCAGCAGTTCGGACTGGTACGAGCAGTACTTC. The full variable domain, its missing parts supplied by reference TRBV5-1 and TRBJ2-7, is KAGVTQTPRYLIKTRGQQVTLSCSPISGHRSVSWYQQTPGQGLQFLFEYFSETQRNKGNFPGRFSGRQFSNSRSEMNVSTLELGDSALYLCASSSDWYEQYFGPGTRLTVT.

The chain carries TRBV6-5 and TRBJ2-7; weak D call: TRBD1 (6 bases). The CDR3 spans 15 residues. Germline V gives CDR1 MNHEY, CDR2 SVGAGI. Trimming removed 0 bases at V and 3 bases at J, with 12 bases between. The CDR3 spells CASSYSGDKNYEQYF. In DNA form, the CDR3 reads TGTGCCAGCAGTTACTCGGGGGACAAGAACTACGAGCAGTACTTC.